What follows describes a single TCR beta chain. The sample originates from a study of blood T cell repertoires in COVID-19. Study details: Spain, Italy and the United States supplied samples that represented acute and convalescent COVID-19. Sample material is recorded as cDNA or gDNA derived from T cells, B-cell-depleted T cells, or PBMCs.

TCRdb's copy holds only in-frame clones and misses some; the assay was immunoSEQ multiplex PCR. The repertoire holds 500,000 to 600,000 clones, with approximately 91% as singletons. The germline CDR1 and CDR2 sequences are MNHEY and SMNVEV (reference sequence). The CDR3 contains 14 residues. Trimming cost V 5 bases and J 3 bases; bases outside gene matches: 4. The source is a woman in her forties or fifties with COVID-19, enrolled during active disease. Source material: peripheral blood. The genes are TRBV27 and TRBJ1-5; 7 bases fit TRBD1. CDR3 amino acids: CASSPGQNNQPQHF. In DNA form, the CDR3 reads TGTGCCAGCAGTCCGGGACAGAACAATCAGCCCCAGCATTTT.